This T cell receptor (beta chain) was captured by sequencing in a study of blood T cell repertoires in COVID-19. V was shortened by 0 bases and J by 3 bases, with 12 bases between the two germline ends. Germline V CDR1 and CDR2: SGHDN, FVKESK. The CDR3 consists of 16 residues. The table came from immunoSEQ multiplex PCR; TCRdb's copy has only in-frame clones and leaves some out. Of over 150,000 clones listed, roughly 80% are singletons. The J gene is TRBJ2-1, the V gene TRBV14, with D hard to call. This TCR derives from a woman of 80 years or more with COVID-19, enrolled during active disease. The specimen sequenced was peripheral blood. CDR3 in amino acids: CASSQDWRFHYNEQFF. The CDR3 region has the DNA TGTGCCAGCAGCCAAGATTGGAGATTTCACTACAATGAGCAGTTCTTC.